This TCR beta chain was captured by sequencing in a study of blood T cell repertoires in COVID-19. V shed 5 bases, J shed 2 bases, and the junction held 15 bases outside the gene matches. CDR3 length: 20 amino acids. Germline loops: CDR1 SGHNT, CDR2 YENEEA. Participants were placed into cohorts based on the clinical history they reported. Original methodology: Reference gene primer amplification in the assay estimated nucleated cell counts. TCRdb keeps only in-frame clones here, not all; method: immunoSEQ multiplex PCR. V and J calls and clone size come straight from that table; D and trimming were deduced from the DNA. The table includes about 18,000 clones, approximately 90% detected once.

The rearrangement uses TRBV11-3 and TRBJ2-2; 12 bases map to TRBD2. The material sequenced was PBMCs or T cells enriched from blood (not recorded which). This clonotype originated in a young woman who had recovered from COVID-19. In DNA form, the CDR3 reads TGTGCCAGCAGCCAAACCTCCTCTAGCGGGGGGGCCGGAAACACCGGGGAGCTGTTTTTT. Its translation is CASSQTSSSGGAGNTGELFF.